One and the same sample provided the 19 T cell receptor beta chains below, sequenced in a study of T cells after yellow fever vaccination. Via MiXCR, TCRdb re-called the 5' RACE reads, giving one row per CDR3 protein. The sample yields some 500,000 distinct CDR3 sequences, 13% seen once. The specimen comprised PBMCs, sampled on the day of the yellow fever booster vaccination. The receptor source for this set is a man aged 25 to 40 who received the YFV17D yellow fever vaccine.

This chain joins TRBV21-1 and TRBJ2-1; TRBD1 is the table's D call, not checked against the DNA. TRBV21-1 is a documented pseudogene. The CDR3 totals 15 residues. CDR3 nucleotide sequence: TGTGCCAGCAGCGCGACAGGGCGAAAAAACAATGAGCAGTTCTTC. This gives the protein CASSATGRKNNEQFF.

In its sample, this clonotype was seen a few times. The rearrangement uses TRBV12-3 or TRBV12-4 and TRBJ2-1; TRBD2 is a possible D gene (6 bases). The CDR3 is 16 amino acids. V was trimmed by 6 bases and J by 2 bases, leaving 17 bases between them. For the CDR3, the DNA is TGTGCCAGCAGCCCTTCGATCGGGGGAGCCTACAATGAGCAGTTCTTC. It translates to CASSPSIGGAYNEQFF.

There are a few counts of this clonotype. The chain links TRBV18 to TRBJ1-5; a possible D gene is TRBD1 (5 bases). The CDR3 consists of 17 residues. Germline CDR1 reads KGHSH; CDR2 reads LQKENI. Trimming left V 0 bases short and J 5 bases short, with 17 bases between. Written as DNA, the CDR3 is TGTGCCAGCTCACCACCGCGGCGAAGCAGGGCGGATCAGCCCCAGCATTTT. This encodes CASSPPRRSRADQPQHF.

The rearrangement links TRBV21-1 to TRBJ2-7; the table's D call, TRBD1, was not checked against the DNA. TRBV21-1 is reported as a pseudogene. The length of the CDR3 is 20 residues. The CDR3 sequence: CASSNPPGTGGPRSSYEQYF. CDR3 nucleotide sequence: TGTGCCAGCAGCAACCCGCCCGGGACAGGGGGCCCAAGGAGCTCCTACGAGCAGTACTTC.

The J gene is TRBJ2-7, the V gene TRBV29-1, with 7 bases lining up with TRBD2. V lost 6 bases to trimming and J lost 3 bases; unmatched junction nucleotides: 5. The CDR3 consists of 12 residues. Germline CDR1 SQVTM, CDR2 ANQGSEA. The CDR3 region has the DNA TGCAGCGTAAGCGGGGCAGGCTACGAGCAGTACTTC. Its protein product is CSVSGAGYEQYF.

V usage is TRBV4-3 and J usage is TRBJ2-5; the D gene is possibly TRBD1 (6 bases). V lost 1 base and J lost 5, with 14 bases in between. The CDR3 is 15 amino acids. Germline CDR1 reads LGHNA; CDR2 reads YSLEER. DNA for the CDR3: TGCGCCAGCAGCCAAGCCTCAACAGGGTTGGAGACCCAGTACTTC. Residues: CASSQASTGLETQYF.

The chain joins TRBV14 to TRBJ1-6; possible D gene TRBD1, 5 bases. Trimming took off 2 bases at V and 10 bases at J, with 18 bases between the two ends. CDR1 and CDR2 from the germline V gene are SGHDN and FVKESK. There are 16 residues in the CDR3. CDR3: CASSQFKGQGESPLHF. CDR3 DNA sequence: TGTGCCAGCAGCCAATTTAAGGGCCAGGGTGAATCACCCCTCCACTTT.

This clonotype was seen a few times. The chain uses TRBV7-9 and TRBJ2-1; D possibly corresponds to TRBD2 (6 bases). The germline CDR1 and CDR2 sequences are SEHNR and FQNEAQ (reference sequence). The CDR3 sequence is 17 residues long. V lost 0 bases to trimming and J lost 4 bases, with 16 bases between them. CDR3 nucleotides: TGTGCCAGCAGCTTAGCAGTCGGGCGGGAAAAATACAATGAGCAGTTCTTC. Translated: CASSLAVGREKYNEQFF.

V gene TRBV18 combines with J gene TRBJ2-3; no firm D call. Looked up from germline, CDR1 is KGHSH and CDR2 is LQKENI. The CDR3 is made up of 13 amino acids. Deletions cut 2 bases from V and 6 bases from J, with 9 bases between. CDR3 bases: TGTGCCAGCTCACCAACGAAATTTGATACGCAGTATTTT. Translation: CASSPTKFDTQYF.

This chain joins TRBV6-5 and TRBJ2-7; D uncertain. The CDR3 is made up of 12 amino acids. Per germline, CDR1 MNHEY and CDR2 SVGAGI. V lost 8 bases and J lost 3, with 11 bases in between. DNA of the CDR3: TGTGCCAGCCGAGGAAAGATCTACGAGCAGTACTTC. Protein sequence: CASRGKIYEQYF.

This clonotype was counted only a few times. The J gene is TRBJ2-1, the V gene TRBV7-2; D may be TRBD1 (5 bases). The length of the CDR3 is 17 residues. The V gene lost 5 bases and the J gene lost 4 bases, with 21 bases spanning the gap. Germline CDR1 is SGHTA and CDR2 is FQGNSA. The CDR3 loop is CASSRWPQGMTYNEQFF. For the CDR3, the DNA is TGTGCCAGCAGCCGCTGGCCGCAGGGAATGACTTACAATGAGCAGTTCTTC. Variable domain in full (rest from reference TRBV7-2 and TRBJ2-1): GAGVSQSPSNKVTEKGKDVELRCDPISGHTALYWYRQSLGQGLEFLIYFQGNSAPDKSGLPSDRFSAERTGGSVSTLTIQRTQQEDSAVYLCASSRWPQGMTYNEQFFGPGTRLTVL.

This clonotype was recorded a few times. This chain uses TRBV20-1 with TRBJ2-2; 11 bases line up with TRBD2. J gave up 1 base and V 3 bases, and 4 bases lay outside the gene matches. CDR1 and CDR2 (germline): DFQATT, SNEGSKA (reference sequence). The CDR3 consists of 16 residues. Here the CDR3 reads CSARPGLAVNTGELFF. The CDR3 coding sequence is TGCAGTGCTAGGCCGGGACTAGCGGTGAACACCGGGGAGCTGTTTTTT.

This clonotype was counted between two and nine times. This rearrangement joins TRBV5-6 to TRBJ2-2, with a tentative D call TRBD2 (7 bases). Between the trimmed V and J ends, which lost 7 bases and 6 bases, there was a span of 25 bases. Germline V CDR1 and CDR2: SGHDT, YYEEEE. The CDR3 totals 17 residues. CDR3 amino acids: CASRPLGGGGPAGELFF. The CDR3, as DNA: TGTGCCAGCCGACCCCTAGGAGGGGGAGGGCCGGCCGGGGAGCTGTTTTTT.

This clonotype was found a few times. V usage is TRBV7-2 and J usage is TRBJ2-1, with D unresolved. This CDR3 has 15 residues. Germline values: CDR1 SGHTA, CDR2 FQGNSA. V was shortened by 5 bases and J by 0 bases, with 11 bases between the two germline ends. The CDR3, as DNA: TGTGCCAGCAGCAGTCGTCCTAGCTCCTACAATGAGCAGTTCTTC. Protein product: CASSSRPSSYNEQFF.

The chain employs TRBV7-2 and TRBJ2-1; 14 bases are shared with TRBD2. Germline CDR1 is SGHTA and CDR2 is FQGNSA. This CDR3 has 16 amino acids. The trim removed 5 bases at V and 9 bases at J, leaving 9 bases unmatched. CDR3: CASSQTGTSGSGEQFF. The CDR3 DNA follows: TGTGCCAGCAGCCAAACCGGGACTAGCGGGAGTGGTGAGCAGTTCTTC.

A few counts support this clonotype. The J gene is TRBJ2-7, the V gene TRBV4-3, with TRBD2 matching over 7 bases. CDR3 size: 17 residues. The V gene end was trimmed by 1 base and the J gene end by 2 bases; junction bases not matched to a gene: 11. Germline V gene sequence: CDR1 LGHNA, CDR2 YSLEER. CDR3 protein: CASSQVLGGTSAYEQYF. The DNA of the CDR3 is TGCGCCAGCAGCCAAGTGTTGGGCGGAACTAGCGCCTACGAGCAGTACTTC.

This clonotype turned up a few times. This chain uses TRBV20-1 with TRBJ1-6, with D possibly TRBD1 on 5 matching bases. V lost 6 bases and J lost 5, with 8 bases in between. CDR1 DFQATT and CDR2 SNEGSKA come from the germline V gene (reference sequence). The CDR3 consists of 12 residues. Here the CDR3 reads CSAQDNNSPLHF. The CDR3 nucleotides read TGCAGTGCACAGGACAATAATTCACCCCTCCACTTT.

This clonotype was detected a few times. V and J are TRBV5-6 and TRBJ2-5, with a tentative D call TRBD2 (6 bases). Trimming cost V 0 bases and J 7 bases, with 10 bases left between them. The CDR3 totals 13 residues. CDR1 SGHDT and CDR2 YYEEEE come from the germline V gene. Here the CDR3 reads CASSLDEGGTQYF. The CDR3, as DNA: TGTGCCAGCAGCTTGGATGAGGGAGGGACCCAGTACTTC.

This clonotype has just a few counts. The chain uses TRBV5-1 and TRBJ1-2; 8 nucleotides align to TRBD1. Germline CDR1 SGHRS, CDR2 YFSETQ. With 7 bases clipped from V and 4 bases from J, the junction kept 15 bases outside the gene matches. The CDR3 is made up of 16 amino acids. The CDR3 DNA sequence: TGCGCCAGCCTTCATAGCCCGGGACAGGAGATCTATGGCTACACCTTC. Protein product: CASLHSPGQEIYGYTF.